The 10 T cell receptor beta chains below come from one sample, sequenced in a study of technical replicates of blood from several donors. Assay used: immunoSEQ multiplex PCR; TCRdb lists only in-frame clones, some missing. The sample includes about 82,000 clones, roughly 95% seen only once; the top ten take approximately 0.41%. The specimen sequenced was T cells isolated from PBMCs. Receptors were obtained from a human donor in good health.

The chain uses TRBV28 and TRBJ1-5, with TRBD1 as a possible D gene (5 bases). CDR1 and CDR2 (germline): MDHEN, SYDVKM. The CDR3 is 12 amino acids. Between the trimmed V and J ends, which lost 6 bases and 4 bases, there was a span of 7 bases. The CDR3: CASSQGNQPQHF. Here the CDR3 DNA reads TGTGCCAGCAGCCAGGGAAATCAGCCCCAGCATTTT.

The rearrangement uses TRBV10-1 and TRBJ2-1, with 7 bases fitting TRBD2. Germline CDR1 reads WNHNN; CDR2 reads SYGVQD (reference sequence). This CDR3 is built from 14 residues. Trimming removed 6 bases from V and 2 bases from J; junction bases left unmatched: 4. CDR3 DNA: TGCGCCAGCAGCGGCGGGAGTGCCTACAATGAGCAGTTCTTC. Translated, it gives CASSGGSAYNEQFF.

The chain recombines TRBV4-3 with TRBJ1-1; D is perhaps TRBD1 (6 bases). The CDR3 loop spans 14 amino acids. Germline CDR1 LGHNA, CDR2 YSLEER. V lost 3 bases and J 5 bases, leaving 13 bases between the germline ends. CDR3 region: CASSQETGWTEAFF. In DNA form, the CDR3 reads TGCGCCAGCAGCCAGGAAACAGGGTGGACTGAAGCTTTCTTT.

The V gene is TRBV6-5, the J gene TRBJ2-6; D remains unclear. The germline V and J ends were trimmed by 2 bases and 0 bases, with 8 bases remaining between them. CDR3 length: 16 residues. Germline V CDR1 and CDR2: MNHEY, SVGAGI. The CDR3 DNA is TGTGCCAGCAGTTACGAAGGCGGCTCTGGGGCCAACGTCCTGACTTTC. Translated, it gives CASSYEGGSGANVLTF.

This sequence joins TRBV7-6 and TRBJ2-7; D is uncertain. The CDR3 runs to 16 residues. The ends were cut back, 5 bases at V and 2 bases at J, with 19 bases in the middle. Germline V gene sequence: CDR1 SGHVS, CDR2 FNYEAQ. The CDR3 protein is CASSHSSLHPPYEQYF. The CDR3 bases are TGTGCCAGCAGCCATAGTAGCCTGCACCCTCCCTACGAGCAGTACTTC.

The rearrangement links TRBV28 to TRBJ1-1, with D perhaps matching TRBD1 (6 bases). V lost 5 bases, J lost 1 base, and 14 bases lay in between. The CDR3 consists of 15 residues. In germline, CDR1 is MDHEN, CDR2 SYDVKM. Here the CDR3 reads CASSRSDSGNTEAFF. The CDR3 region has the DNA TGTGCCAGCAGTCGTTCGGACAGCGGGAACACTGAAGCTTTCTTT.

The V call is TRBV19, the J call TRBJ2-5, with D perhaps TRBD1 (6 bases). The length of the CDR3 is 11 residues. Germline loops: CDR1 LNHDA, CDR2 SQIVND (reference sequence). V lost 10 bases and J 7 bases, leaving 13 bases between the germline ends. CDR3 sequence (DNA): TGTGCCACCAGGGACACTGGGACCCAGTACTTC. Protein sequence: CATRDTGTQYF.

The chain employs TRBV6-5 and TRBJ1-5, with TRBD1 identical over 9 bases. This CDR3 has 13 residues. Per germline, CDR1 MNHEY and CDR2 SVGAGI. The V and J ends lost 4 bases and 12 bases, in that order; junction bases with no gene match: 7. The CDR3 bases are TGTGCCAGCAGTTCCGCCGGGACAGGGCTCCAGCATTTT. It is translated as CASSSAGTGLQHF.

The chain joins TRBV19 to TRBJ2-3; perhaps TRBD2 as D (5 bases). V shed 6 bases and J shed 4 bases, with 14 bases lying between them. The CDR3 has 14 amino acids. The germline V gene has CDR1 LNHDA and CDR2 SQIVND (reference sequence). The CDR3 sequence: CASSRGEVADTQYF. The DNA of the CDR3 is TGTGCCAGTAGCCGGGGAGAGGTGGCAGATACGCAGTATTTT.

The chain couples TRBV7-9 to TRBJ2-5; tentatively, D is TRBD1 (5 bases). Deletions cut 1 base from V and 2 bases from J, with 5 bases between. This CDR3 comprises 13 residues. Germline V gene data show CDR1 as SEHNR and CDR2 as FQNEAQ (reference sequence). Here the CDR3 reads CASSLGQQETQYF. The CDR3 coding sequence is TGTGCCAGCAGCTTAGGACAGCAAGAGACCCAGTACTTC.